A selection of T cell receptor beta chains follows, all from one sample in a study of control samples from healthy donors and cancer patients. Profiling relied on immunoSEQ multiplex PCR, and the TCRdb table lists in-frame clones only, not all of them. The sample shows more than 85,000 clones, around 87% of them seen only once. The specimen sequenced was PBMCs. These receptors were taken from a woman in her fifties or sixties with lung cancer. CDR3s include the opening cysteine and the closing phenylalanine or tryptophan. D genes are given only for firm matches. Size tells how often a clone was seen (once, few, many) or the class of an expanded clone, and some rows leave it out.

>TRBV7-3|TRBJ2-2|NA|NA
TGTGCCAGCAGCCCGATAAACACCGGGGAGCTGTTTTTT
CASSPINTGELFF
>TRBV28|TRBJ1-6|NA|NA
TGTGCCAGCAGTTTATACGGGGGGCAAGGGAATTCACCCCTCCACTTT
CASSLYGGQGNSPLHF
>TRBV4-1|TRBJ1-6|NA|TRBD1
TGCGCCAGCAGCCAAGATGCCCCCCCGGGACAGGGGTTAAGGTCCTATAATTCACCCCTCCACTTT
CASSQDAPPGQGLRSYNSPLHF
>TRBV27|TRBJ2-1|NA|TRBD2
TGTGCCAGCAGTCTGGATGGCGGGGGACCCTACAATGAGCAGTTCTTC
CASSLDGGGPYNEQFF
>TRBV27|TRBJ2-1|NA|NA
TGTGCCAGCAGTTTGGTCGGGCAGCATGAGCAGTTCTTC
CASSLVGQHEQFF
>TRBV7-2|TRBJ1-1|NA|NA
TGTGCCAGCAGCTTGTACAACACTGAAGCTTTCTTT
CASSLYNTEAFF
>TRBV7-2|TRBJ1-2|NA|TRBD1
TGTGCCAGCAGCTCCCCGGGACAGGGCCACTATGGCTACACCTTC
CASSSPGQGHYGYTF
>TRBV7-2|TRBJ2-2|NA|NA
TGTGCCAGCAGCTTAGGGAATATTAACACCGGGGAGCTGTTTTTT
CASSLGNINTGELFF
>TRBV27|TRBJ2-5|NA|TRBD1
TGTGCCAGCAGTTTTTTTAGGGACAGTGTGGAGACCCAGTACTTC
CASSFFRDSVETQYF
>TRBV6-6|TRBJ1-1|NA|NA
TGTGCCAGCAGTTTATCCCAAACTGAAGCTTTCTTT
CASSLSQTEAFF
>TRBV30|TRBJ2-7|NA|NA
TGTGCCTGGAGTAACGGTCTAAGTGGTCAGGGCTACGAGCAGTACTTC
CAWSNGLSGQGYEQYF
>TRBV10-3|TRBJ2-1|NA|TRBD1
TGTGCCATCAGTGAGTCGAACCAGGGGGTTAATGAGCAGTTCTTC
CAISESNQGVNEQFF
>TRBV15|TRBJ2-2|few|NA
TGTGCCACCAGCAGCCCCTTACGAGGGACTTCCACCGGGGAGCTGTTTTTT
CATSSPLRGTSTGELFF
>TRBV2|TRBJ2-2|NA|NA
TGTGCCAGCAGTGAATTCGGGCAGACTAACACCGGGGAGCTGTTTTTT
CASSEFGQTNTGELFF
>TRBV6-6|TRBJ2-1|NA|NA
TGTGCCAGCAGTTACAGCTTGAGGAACGAGCAGTTCTTC
CASSYSLRNEQFF
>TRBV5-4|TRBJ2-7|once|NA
TGTGCCAGCAGCTTGGGTGTGGGGACCTACGAGCAGTACTTC
CASSLGVGTYEQYF
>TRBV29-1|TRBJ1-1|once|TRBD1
TGCAGCGTTGGACAGGGTTTGAACACTGAAGCTTTCTTT
CSVGQGLNTEAFF
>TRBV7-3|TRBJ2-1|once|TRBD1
TGTGCCAGCAGCCTCCCGGGACAGGGCAACAATGAGCAGTTCTTC
CASSLPGQGNNEQFF
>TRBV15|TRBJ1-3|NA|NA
TGTGCCACCAGGGGATCCCGGACAGATGGAAACACCATATATTTT
CATRGSRTDGNTIYF
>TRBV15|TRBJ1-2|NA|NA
TGTGCCACCAGCAGAGTGCTGAAGGGGGGTAACTATGGCTACACCTTC
CATSRVLKGGNYGYTF
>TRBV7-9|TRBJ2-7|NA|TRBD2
TGTGCCAGCAGCCCCACCATTAGCGGGAGGAACAAACACGAGCAGTACTTC
CASSPTISGRNKHEQYF
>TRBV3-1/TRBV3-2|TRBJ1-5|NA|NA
TGTGCCAGCAGCGACGGGGCCAATCAGCCCCAGCATTTT
CASSDGANQPQHF
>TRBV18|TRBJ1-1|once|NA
TGTGCCAGCTCGCCTGGACAGTCTAACACTGAAGCTTTCTTT
CASSPGQSNTEAFF
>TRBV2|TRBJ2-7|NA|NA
TGTGCCAGCAGTGGTTTAGGAGGGGGGCGTTACGAGCAGTACTTC
CASSGLGGGRYEQYF
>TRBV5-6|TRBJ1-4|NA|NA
TGTGCCAGCAGCTTGGGACAGCTTAATGAAAAACTGTTTTTT
CASSLGQLNEKLFF
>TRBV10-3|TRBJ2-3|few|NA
TGTGCCATCACCGCTATTAGCCGGAGGGTCGGTGGTACGCAGTATTTT
CAITAISRRVGGTQYF
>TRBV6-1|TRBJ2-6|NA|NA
TGTGCCAGCAGTGAGGGGGCTGGGGCCAACGTCCTGACTTTC
CASSEGAGANVLTF
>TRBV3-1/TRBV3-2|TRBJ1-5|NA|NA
TGTGCCAGCAGCTTTTATAATCAGCCCCAGCATTTT
CASSFYNQPQHF
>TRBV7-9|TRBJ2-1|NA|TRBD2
TGTGCCAGCAGGTTAGGACTAGCGGGAAGTGGGAATGAGCAGTTCTTC
CASRLGLAGSGNEQFF
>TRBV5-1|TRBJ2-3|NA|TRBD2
TGCGCCAGCAGCACTCCGGGACTAGGGGACACAGATACGCAGTATTTT
CASSTPGLGDTDTQYF
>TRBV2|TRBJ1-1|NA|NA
TGTGCCAGCACGATCCGGGGCAGGGGCTACACTGAAGCTTTCTTT
CASTIRGRGYTEAFF